This T cell receptor (beta chain) was observed in a study of blood T cell repertoires in COVID-19 (dated by TCRdb to 2018 to 2021). Looking at the study overall: The collaborator samples originated in the United States, Italy and Spain and spanned the acute and convalescent phases of COVID-19. Sample metadata almost always included a de-identified subject ID, COVID-19 status, age in years and sex. The dataset comprised deeply sampled blood TCRbeta repertoires from subjects exposed to, actively infected with, or recovered from COVID-19. A freely available public database, intended as a resource for researchers studying the immune response to SARS-CoV-2, is where the repertoires were released. The prospective study material was composed of cDNA or gDNA derived from T cells, B-cell-depleted T cells, or PBMCs. Where available, HLA class I and class II types were taken from metadata supplied by the sample provider and were not determined by assay-based typing. The samples were drawn from two sources: the first 160 participants of the ongoing ImmuneRACE study, and 1,000 to 1,500 subjects contributed by 6 global collaborators.

This clone was observed a handful of times. Its cognate antigen has yet to be identified. No base quality values were provided; no much bigger clone lies one nucleotide off. Based on the germline V gene, the CDR1 and CDR2 sequences are MDHEN and SYDVKM. Inclusive of the bounding cysteine and phenylalanine, the CDR3 is 17 residues long. Solely the CDR3 DNA is kept, with 51 bases framed from the first base. V is shortened by 2 bases, J by 2 bases, and the region joining them spans 17 bases. What the authors observed across the whole study: How much clinical and demographic metadata was included differed by source and by participant, and the metadata was provided uncurated.

The immunoSEQ Assay, a bias-controlled multiplex PCR, was used to amplify TCRbeta CDR3 regions from genomic DNA. The original pipeline was this. The number of nucleated cells in each sample was estimated by amplification of reference gene primers within the assay. To quantify the absolute abundance of each unique TCRbeta CDR3 rearrangement, sequence reads were collapsed and filtered. For each sample, productive Simpson clonality was calculated as the square root of Simpson's diversity index across productive rearrangements. As stored in TCRdb, this immuneACCESS dataset retains in-frame rearrangements with V and J assigned. A fraction of the clones does not appear; measured against another copy, unresolved V genes explain less than half of the discrepancy, and the remainder lacks a known reason. The V and J calls and the clone size are those of that table, but D and trimming were determined from the DNA. Across this sample there are some 280,000 clones, with 89% seen only once. The ten largest clones represent around 12% of the sample.

Collaborating institutions collected whole blood in K2EDTA tubes following their own protocols. For TCRbeta analysis, collaborators shipped samples as frozen whole blood, isolated PBMCs, or DNA extracted from either of those sample types. The V and J segments used are TRBV28 and TRBJ2-3; tentative D gene TRBD1, with 5 bases matching. The sequencing sample was made of peripheral blood. The TCR was taken from a woman aged 55 to 70 with acute or convalescent COVID-19. The CDR3 protein: CASSLERQTLLTDTQYF. Read as DNA, the sequence is TGTGCCAGCAGTTTAGAAAGACAGACGCTTCTCACAGATACGCAGTATTTT.